The 5 T cell receptor beta chains listed next were all sequenced from one sample in a study of blood T cell repertoires in COVID-19. Using immunoSEQ multiplex PCR, the repertoire was profiled, and TCRdb retains in-frame clones only, with some absent. Of 230,000 or so clones detected, about 80% appear once; the ten largest clones hold 4% to 5.5%. The sequencing input was peripheral blood. The origin of the receptors is a man over 45 with active or convalescent COVID-19.

The chain employs TRBV11-1 and TRBJ2-1; TRBD1 aligns across 7 bases. Germline V gene sequence: CDR1 SGHAT, CDR2 FQDESV (reference sequence). This CDR3 is built from 13 residues. After removal of 4 bases from V and 6 bases from J, the junction contained 3 bases not matched to a gene. The CDR3 reads CASSSYRGNEQFF. In nucleotides, the CDR3 is TGTGCCAGCAGCTCCTACAGGGGCAATGAGCAGTTCTTC. The full variable domain, with the rest looked up from reference TRBV11-1 and TRBJ2-1, is EAEVAQSPRYKITEKSQAVAFWCDPISGHATLYWYRQILGQGPELLVQFQDESVVDDSQLPKDRFSAERLKGVDSTLKIQPAELGDSAMYLCASSSYRGNEQFFGPGTRLTVL.

The gene calls are TRBV5-1 and TRBJ2-7; TRBD1 might be the D (5 bases). Trimming pared 0 bases from V and 5 bases from J, leaving 9 bases between. Per germline, CDR1 SGHRS and CDR2 YFSETQ. This CDR3 contains 13 residues. CDR3 protein: CASSLGDSHEQYF. The CDR3 nucleotides read TGCGCCAGCAGCTTGGGCGACAGCCACGAGCAGTACTTC. Combining the CDR3 with reference TRBV5-1 and TRBJ2-7 gives the whole variable domain KAGVTQTPRYLIKTRGQQVTLSCSPISGHRSVSWYQQTPGQGLQFLFEYFSETQRNKGNFPGRFSGRQFSNSRSEMNVSTLELGDSALYLCASSLGDSHEQYFGPGTRLTVT.

This clone has a single count. The J gene is TRBJ1-4, the V gene TRBV5-1, with TRBD1 matching over 8 bases. Unmatched junction bases numbered 6, after V lost 4 bases and J lost 13 bases. The CDR3 has 12 amino acids. The germline gives CDR1 SGHRS, CDR2 YFSETQ. Written as DNA, the CDR3 is TGCGCCAGCAGCCTTGGACAGGGCGGACTGTTTTTT. As protein: CASSLGQGGLFF.

V gene TRBV15 combines with J gene TRBJ1-4; possibly TRBD1 for D (5 bases). Trimming left V 0 bases short and J 7 bases short, with 12 bases between. CDR3 length: 15 amino acids. Germline V gives CDR1 LNHNV, CDR2 YYDKDF (reference sequence). For the CDR3, the DNA is TGTGCCACCAGCAGAGATCAGGGTGTCGTTGAAAAACTGTTTTTT. This gives the protein CATSRDQGVVEKLFF.

The rearrangement links TRBV19 to TRBJ2-3; maybe TRBD2 (5 bases). Per germline, CDR1 LNHDA and CDR2 SQIVND (reference sequence). CDR3 length equals 15 residues. The V end was cut by 5 bases, the J end by 0 bases, with 12 bases between. This CDR3 reads CASSLSGSSTDTQYF. The CDR3, as DNA: TGTGCCAGTAGTCTATCGGGGAGTAGCACAGATACGCAGTATTTT.